This passage covers 4 T cell receptor beta chains from one sample sequenced in a study of blood T cell repertoires in COVID-19. The assay was immunoSEQ multiplex PCR, and TCRdb's table has in-frame clones only and misses some. The sample carries about 120,000 clones, around 90% recorded once. The sample taken for sequencing was peripheral blood. The receptors here all came from a human donor in a cohort sampled during active COVID-19.

The chain combines TRBV5-1 with TRBJ2-3; 7 bases map to TRBD2. Per the germline V gene, CDR1 is SGHRS and CDR2 is YFSETQ. The CDR3 extends over 17 amino acids. V trimming: 0 bases; J trimming: 7 bases; junction bases outside the gene matches: 14. The CDR3 DNA reads as TGCGCCAGCAGCTTGGCTCCAGCGGGGCGGTCCTCATATACGCAGTATTTT. Translation: CASSLAPAGRSSYTQYF.

This rearrangement joins TRBV6-1 to TRBJ2-3; no clear D gene. There are 14 residues in the CDR3. The germline CDR1 and CDR2 sequences are MNHNS and SASEGT. The V end was cut by 3 bases, the J end by 5 bases, with 12 bases between. The CDR3 DNA is TGTGCCAGCAGTGATGGAGCGTCGGGAGATACGCAGTATTTT. It codes for CASSDGASGDTQYF.

This chain connects TRBV5-1 to TRBJ2-7; perhaps TRBD2 as D (6 bases). The CDR3 runs to 13 residues. Germline V gene sequence: CDR1 SGHRS, CDR2 YFSETQ. V lost 0 bases, J lost 5 bases, and 9 bases lay in between. The CDR3 protein is CASSLAGSDEQYF. The CDR3 region has the DNA TGCGCCAGCAGCTTGGCCGGGAGTGACGAGCAGTACTTC.

This clone was found a few times. The chain combines TRBV7-9 with TRBJ2-7; 8 bases are shared with TRBD1. The CDR3 is made up of 14 amino acids. The V segment lost 5 bases and the J segment 3 bases; nucleotides outside the gene matches: 6. CDR1 and CDR2 (germline): SEHNR, FQNEAQ (reference sequence). CDR3 in amino acids: CASSLGQGFYEQYF. In DNA, the CDR3 is TGTGCCAGCAGCCTCGGACAGGGCTTCTACGAGCAGTACTTC.